One and the same sample provided the 4 T cell receptor beta chains below, sequenced in a study of T-cell reconstitution after alpha-beta-depleted transplantation in children. Unique molecular identifiers were used in preparing the TCRbeta library. TCRdb ran MiXCR on the PCR reads and lists one entry per CDR3 protein. This table has fewer than 150,000 distinct CDR3 sequences, about 9.9% appearing once. The material was PBMCs, mostly from graft donor cells, obtained 180 days after TCRalphabeta/CD19-depleted stem cell transplant. The receptors were gathered from a girl under three years old who had a stem cell transplant for combined immunodeficiency, so the T cells may come from the graft donor.

This clonotype has more than one count but fewer than ten. The rearrangement uses TRBV5-6 and TRBJ2-1, with D possibly matching TRBD2 (6 bases). Trimming stripped 1 base from V and 0 bases from J, with 17 bases between. Germline V lookup: CDR1 SGHDT, CDR2 YYEEEE. CDR3 length: 18 residues. CDR3 protein: CASSLPRLDPSSYNEQFF. The CDR3 DNA follows: TGTGCCAGCAGCTTGCCCCGACTAGACCCGAGCTCCTACAATGAGCAGTTCTTC.

This clonotype was seen more than once but under ten times. The chain has TRBV10-3 and TRBJ2-7, with 13 bases identical to TRBD2. V lost 6 bases to trimming and J lost 0 bases; unmatched junction nucleotides: 5. The germline V gene encodes CDR1 ENHRY and CDR2 SYGVKD. This CDR3 region has 16 residues. CDR3 coding DNA: TGTGCCATCAGACCCGGGACTAGCGGGATCTCCTACGAGCAGTACTTC. Its protein product is CAIRPGTSGISYEQYF.

The sample holds a few counts of this clonotype. The genes are TRBV7-2 and TRBJ1-1; possible D gene TRBD1, 5 bases. CDR1 SGHTA and CDR2 FQGNSA come from the germline V gene. V was pared by 3 bases and J by 1 base, with 18 bases between. The length of the CDR3 is 17 residues. The CDR3 DNA reads as TGTGCCAGCAGCTTGCCCTCTTTAAGGGGTTGGAACACTGAAGCTTTCTTT. Translated, it gives CASSLPSLRGWNTEAFF.

The V call is TRBV5-1, the J call TRBJ2-1, with 12 bases matching TRBD2. Germline lookup yields CDR1 SGHRS and CDR2 YFSETQ. The CDR3 is 15 residues long. Trimming cost V 4 bases and J 6 bases; bases outside gene matches: 5. The chain's CDR3 is CASSPLAGGFNEQFF. DNA for the CDR3: TGCGCCAGCAGCCCGCTAGCGGGGGGGTTCAATGAGCAGTTCTTC.